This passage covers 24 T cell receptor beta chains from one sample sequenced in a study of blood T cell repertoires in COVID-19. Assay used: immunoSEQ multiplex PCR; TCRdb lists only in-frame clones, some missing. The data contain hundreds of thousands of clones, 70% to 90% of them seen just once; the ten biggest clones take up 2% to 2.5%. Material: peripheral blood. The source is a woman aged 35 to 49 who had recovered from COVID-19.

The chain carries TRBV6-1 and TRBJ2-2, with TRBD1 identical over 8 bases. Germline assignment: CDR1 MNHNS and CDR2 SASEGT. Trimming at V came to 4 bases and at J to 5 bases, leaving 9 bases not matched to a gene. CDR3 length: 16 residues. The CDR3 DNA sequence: TGTGCCAGCAGTGCCACCGGACAGGGTGTTACCGGGGAGCTGTTTTTT. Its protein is CASSATGQGVTGELFF.

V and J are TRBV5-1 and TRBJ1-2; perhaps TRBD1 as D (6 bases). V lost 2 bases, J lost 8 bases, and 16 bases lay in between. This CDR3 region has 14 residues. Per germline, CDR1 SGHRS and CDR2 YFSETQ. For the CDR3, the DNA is TGCGCCAGCAGCTTTTCAGGGGACCAGAGAGGCTACACCTTC. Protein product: CASSFSGDQRGYTF. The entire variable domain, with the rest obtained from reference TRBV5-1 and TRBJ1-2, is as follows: KAGVTQTPRYLIKTRGQQVTLSCSPISGHRSVSWYQQTPGQGLQFLFEYFSETQRNKGNFPGRFSGRQFSNSRSEMNVSTLELGDSALYLCASSFSGDQRGYTFGSGTRLTVV.

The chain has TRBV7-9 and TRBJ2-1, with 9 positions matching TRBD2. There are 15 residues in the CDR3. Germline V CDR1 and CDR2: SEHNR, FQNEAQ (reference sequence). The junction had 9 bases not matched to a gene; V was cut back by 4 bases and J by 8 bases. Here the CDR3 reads CASSSRGGASDEQFF. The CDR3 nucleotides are TGTGCCAGCAGCTCCCGCGGGGGGGCTAGCGATGAGCAGTTCTTC.

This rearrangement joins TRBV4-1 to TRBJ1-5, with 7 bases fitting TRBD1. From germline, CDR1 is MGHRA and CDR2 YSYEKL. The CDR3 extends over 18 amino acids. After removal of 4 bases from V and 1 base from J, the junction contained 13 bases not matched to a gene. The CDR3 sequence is CASSPAKGGTESNQPQHF. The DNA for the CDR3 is TGCGCCAGCAGCCCAGCCAAGGGTGGGACAGAGAGCAATCAGCCCCAGCATTTT.

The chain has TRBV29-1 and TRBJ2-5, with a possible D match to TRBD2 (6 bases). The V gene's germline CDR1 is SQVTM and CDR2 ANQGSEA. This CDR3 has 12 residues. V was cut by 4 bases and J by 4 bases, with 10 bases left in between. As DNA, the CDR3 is TGCAGCGTTGCCCAGGGAGGAGAGACCCAGTACTTC. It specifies CSVAQGGETQYF.

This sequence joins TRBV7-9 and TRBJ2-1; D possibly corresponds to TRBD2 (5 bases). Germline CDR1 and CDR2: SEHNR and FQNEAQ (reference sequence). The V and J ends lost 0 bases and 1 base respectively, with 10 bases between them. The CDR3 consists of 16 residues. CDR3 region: CASSLARAVSYNEQFF. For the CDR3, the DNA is TGTGCCAGCAGCTTAGCGCGGGCTGTATCCTACAATGAGCAGTTCTTC.

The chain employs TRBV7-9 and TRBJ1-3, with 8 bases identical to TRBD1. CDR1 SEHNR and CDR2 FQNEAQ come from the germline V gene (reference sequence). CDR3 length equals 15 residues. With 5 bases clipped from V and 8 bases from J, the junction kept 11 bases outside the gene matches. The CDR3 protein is CASSHGSQGADTIYF. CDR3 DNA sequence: TGTGCCAGCAGCCACGGTTCTCAGGGGGCGGACACCATATATTTT.

CDR3 loop: CASSQEAGGRNYGYTF. The CDR3 nucleotides read TGTGCCAGCAGCCAGGAGGCAGGGGGTAGAAACTATGGCTACACCTTC. J is TRBJ1-2 and V is TRBV3-1 (or the pseudogene TRBV3-2); TRBD1 agrees at 7 bases. With V trimmed by 3 bases and J by 2 bases, 9 bases remained unmatched. CDR3 length: 16 residues. In germline, CDR1 is LGHDT, CDR2 YNNKEL (reference sequence).

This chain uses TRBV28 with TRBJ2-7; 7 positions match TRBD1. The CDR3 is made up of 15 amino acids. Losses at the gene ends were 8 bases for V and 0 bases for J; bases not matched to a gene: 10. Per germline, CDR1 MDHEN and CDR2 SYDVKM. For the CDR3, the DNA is TGTGCCAGCGTAGGGACAGCTAAAAGCTCCTACGAGCAGTACTTC. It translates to CASVGTAKSSYEQYF.

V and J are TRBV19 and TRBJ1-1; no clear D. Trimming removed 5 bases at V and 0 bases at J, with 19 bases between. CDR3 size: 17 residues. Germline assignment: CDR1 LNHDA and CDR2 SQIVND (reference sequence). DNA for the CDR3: TGTGCCAGTAGTCCCGTGGGTGGAGTGCGGATGAACACTGAAGCTTTCTTT. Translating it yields CASSPVGGVRMNTEAFF.

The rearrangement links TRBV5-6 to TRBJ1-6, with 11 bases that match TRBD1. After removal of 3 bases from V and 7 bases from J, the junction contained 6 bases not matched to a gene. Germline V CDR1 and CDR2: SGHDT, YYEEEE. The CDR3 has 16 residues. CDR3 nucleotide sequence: TGTGCCAGCAGCTGGGCCGGGGACAGGGGGAATTCACCCCTCCACTTT. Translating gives CASSWAGDRGNSPLHF.

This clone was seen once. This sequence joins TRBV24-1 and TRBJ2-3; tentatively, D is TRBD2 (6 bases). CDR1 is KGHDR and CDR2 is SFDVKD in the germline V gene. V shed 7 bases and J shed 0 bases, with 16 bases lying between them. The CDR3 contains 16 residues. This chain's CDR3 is CATSQGGALSTDTQYF. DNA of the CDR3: TGTGCCACCAGCCAGGGCGGGGCCCTTAGCACAGATACGCAGTATTTT.

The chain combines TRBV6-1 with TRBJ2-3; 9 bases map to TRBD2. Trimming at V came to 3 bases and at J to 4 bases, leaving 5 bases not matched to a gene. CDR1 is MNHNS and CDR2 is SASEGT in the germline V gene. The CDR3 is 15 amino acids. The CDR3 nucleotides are TGTGCCAGCAGTGAGGCTAGCGGGACCGCAGATACGCAGTATTTT. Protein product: CASSEASGTADTQYF.

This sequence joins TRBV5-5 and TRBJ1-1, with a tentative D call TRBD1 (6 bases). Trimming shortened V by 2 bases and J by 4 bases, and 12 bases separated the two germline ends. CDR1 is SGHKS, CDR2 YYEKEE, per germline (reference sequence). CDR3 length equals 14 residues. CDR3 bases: TGTGCCAGCAGCTTTATGCAGGGGTTCACTGAAGCTTTCTTT. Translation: CASSFMQGFTEAFF.

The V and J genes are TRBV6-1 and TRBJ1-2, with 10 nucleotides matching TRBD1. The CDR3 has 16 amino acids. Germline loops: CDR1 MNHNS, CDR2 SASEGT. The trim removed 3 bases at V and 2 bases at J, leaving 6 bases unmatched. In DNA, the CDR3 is TGTGCCAGCAGTGACCGGGACAGGGGTTACAACTATGGCTACACCTTC. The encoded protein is CASSDRDRGYNYGYTF.

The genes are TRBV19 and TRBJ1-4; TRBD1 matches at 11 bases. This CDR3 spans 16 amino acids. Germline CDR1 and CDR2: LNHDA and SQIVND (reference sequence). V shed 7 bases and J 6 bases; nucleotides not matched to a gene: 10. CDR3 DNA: TGTGCCAGTACGATGGACAGGGGGCCCAAGTATGAAAAACTGTTTTTT. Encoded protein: CASTMDRGPKYEKLFF.

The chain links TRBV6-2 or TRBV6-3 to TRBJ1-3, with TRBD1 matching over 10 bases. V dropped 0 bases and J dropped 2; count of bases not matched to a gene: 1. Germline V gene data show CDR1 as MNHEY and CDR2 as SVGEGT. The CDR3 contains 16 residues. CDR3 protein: CASSYSGTGAGNTIYF. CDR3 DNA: TGTGCCAGCAGTTACTCGGGGACAGGGGCTGGAAACACCATATATTTT.

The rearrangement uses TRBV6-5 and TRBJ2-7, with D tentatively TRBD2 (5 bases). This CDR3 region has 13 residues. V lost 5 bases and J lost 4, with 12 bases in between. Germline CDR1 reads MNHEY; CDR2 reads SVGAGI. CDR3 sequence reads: CASSNSPGYEQYF. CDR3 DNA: TGTGCCAGCAGTAATTCCCCGGGGTACGAGCAGTACTTC.

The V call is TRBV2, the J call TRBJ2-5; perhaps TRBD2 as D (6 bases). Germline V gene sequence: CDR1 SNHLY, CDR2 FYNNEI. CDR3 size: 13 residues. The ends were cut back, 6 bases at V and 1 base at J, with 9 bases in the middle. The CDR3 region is CASRRDFQETQYF. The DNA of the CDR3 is TGTGCCAGCAGGAGGGACTTCCAAGAGACCCAGTACTTC.

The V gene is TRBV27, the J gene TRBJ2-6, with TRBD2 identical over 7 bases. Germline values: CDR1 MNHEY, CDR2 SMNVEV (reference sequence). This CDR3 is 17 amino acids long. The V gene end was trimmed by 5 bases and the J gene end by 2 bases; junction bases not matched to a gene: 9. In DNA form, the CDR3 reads TGTGCCAGCAGTCCATGGGGGGAGGGAACTGGGGCCAACGTCCTGACTTTC. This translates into CASSPWGEGTGANVLTF.

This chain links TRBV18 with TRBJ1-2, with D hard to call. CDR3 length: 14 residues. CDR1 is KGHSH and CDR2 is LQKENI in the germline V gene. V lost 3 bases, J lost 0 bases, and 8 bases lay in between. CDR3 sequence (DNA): TGTGCCAGCTCACCGGGCAGATCTAACTATGGCTACACCTTC. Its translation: CASSPGRSNYGYTF.

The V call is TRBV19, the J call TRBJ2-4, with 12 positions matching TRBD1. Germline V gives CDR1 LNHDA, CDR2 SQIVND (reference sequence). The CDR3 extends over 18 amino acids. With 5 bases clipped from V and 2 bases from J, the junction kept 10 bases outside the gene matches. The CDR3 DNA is TGTGCCAGTAGTGCCGGGACAGGGGGCGCGTTAACCAAAAACATTCAGTACTTC. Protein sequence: CASSAGTGGALTKNIQYF.

The CDR3 DNA sequence: TGCAGCGTTGAGAACCGGGGGACTGAAGCTTTCTTT. This codes for CSVENRGTEAFF. The chain joins TRBV29-1 to TRBJ1-1, with D possibly TRBD1 on 5 matching bases. Trimming pared 3 bases from V and 5 bases from J, leaving 10 bases between. This CDR3 is built from 12 residues. CDR1 SQVTM and CDR2 ANQGSEA come from the germline V gene. The variable domain in full, completed from reference TRBV29-1 and TRBJ1-1, reads SAVISQKPSRDICQRGTSLTIQCQVDSQVTMMFWYRQQPGQSLTLIATANQGSEATYESGFVIDKFPISRPNLTFSTLTVSNMSPEDSSIYLCSVENRGTEAFFGQGTRLTVV.

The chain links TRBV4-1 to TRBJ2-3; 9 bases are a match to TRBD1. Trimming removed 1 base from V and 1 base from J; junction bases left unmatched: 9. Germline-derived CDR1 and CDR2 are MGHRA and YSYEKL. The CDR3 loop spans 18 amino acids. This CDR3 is CASSQAPAGTGRTDTQYF. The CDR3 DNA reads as TGCGCCAGCAGCCAAGCCCCGGCCGGGACAGGGCGCACAGATACGCAGTATTTT.